This entry is about one T cell receptor beta chain. Its antigen is unknown. Per TCR library, around 4,000 ng of total RNA was used. TCRdb reprocessed the 5' RACE reads and stores each CDR3 protein as one record, lacking DNA. The sample shows around 190,000 distinct CDR3 sequences, and around 1.5% sits with its ten largest clones. The data originate from a study of monozygotic twins with inflammatory bowel disease. Regarding the study as a whole: Especially with disease activity, IBD patients had fewer clonotypes in common with others than healthy twins did. Twin concordance left repertoire similarity unchanged, with limited power a possible explanation for this lack of difference. By inverse Simpson index, TCRbeta diversity was lower in IBD patients than in healthy co-twins.

Specimen: blood. This TCR came from a human donor with ulcerative colitis or Crohn's disease, or a healthy co-twin of an affected twin (not recorded which).

CDR3 in amino acids: CASSETSSIGYTF. This chain joins TRBV6-1 and TRBJ1-2. CDR1 and CDR2 from the germline V gene are MNHNS and SASEGT. This CDR3 has 13 amino acids.